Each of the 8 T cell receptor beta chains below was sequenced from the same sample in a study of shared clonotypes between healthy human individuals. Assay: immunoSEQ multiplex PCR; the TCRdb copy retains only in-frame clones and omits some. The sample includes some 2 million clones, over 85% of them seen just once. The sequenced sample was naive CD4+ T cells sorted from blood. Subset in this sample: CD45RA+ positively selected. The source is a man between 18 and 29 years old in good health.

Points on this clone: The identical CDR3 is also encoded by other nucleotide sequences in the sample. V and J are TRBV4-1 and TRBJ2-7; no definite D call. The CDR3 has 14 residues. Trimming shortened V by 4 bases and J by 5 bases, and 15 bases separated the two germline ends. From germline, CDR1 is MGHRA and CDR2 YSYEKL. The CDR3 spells CASSRELARNEQYF. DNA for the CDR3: TGCGCCAGCAGCCGTGAGCTGGCGCGGAACGAGCAGTACTTC.

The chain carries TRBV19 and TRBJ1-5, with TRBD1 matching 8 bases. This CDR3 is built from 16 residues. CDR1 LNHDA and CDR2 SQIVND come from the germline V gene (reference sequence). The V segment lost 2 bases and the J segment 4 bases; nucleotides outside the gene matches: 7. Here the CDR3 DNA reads TGTGCCAGTAGTATACGGCAGGGGGCAGGGAATCAGCCCCAGCATTTT. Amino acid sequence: CASSIRQGAGNQPQHF.

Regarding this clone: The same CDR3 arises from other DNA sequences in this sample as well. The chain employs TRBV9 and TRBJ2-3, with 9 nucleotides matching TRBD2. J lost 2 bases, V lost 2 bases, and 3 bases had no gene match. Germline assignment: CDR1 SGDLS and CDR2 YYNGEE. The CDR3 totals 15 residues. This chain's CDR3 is CASSVVAGVTDTQYF. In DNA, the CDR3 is TGTGCCAGCAGCGTGGTAGCGGGGGTCACAGATACGCAGTATTTT.

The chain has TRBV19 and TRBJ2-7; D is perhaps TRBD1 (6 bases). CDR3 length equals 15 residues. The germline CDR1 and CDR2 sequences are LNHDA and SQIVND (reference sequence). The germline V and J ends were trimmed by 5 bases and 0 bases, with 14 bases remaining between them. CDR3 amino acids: CASSVRQESSYEQYF. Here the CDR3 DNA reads TGTGCCAGTAGTGTCCGACAGGAGAGCTCCTACGAGCAGTACTTC. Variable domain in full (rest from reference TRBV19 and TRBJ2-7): DGGITQSPKYLFRKEGQNVTLSCEQNLNHDAMYWYRQDPGQGLRLIYYSQIVNDFQKGDIAEGYSVSREKKESFPLTVTSAQKNPTAFYLCASSVRQESSYEQYFGPGTRLTVT.

CDR3 sequence: CASSLADYEQYF. Here the CDR3 DNA reads TGTGCCAGCAGCTTGGCTGACTACGAGCAGTACTTC. The chain joins TRBV5-8 to TRBJ2-7; no clear D gene. The V end lost 0 bases, the J end lost 3 bases, and 4 bases lay between the germline ends. This CDR3 contains 12 residues. Germline V gives CDR1 SGHTS, CDR2 YDEGEE.

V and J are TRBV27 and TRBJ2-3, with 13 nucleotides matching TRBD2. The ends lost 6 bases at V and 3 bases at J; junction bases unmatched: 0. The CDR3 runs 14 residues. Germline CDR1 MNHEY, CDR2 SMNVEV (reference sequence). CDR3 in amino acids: CASRGLAGTDTQYF. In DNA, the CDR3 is TGTGCCAGCAGGGGACTAGCGGGAACAGATACGCAGTATTTT.

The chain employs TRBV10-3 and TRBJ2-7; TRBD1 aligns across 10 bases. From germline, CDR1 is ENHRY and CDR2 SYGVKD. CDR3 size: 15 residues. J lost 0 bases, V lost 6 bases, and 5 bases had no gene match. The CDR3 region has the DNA TGTGCCATCAGGGGGACAGGGGAATACTCCTACGAGCAGTACTTC. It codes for CAIRGTGEYSYEQYF.

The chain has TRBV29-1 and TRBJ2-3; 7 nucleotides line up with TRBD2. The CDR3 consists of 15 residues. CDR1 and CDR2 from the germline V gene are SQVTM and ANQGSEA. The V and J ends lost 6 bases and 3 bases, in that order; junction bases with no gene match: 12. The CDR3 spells CSVNGGWTGTDTQYF. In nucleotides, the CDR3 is TGCAGCGTGAACGGGGGGTGGACCGGGACAGATACGCAGTATTTT.